Below, 29 T cell receptor beta chains from the same sample are listed, as sequenced in a study of T cells in Graves' hyperthyroidism and ophthalmopathy. TCR beta CDR3 regions were amplified from RNA transcripts. A first-round RT-PCR of the TCR CDR3 used the HTBI primer set. TCRdb fed the multiplex PCR reads into MiXCR, producing one record per CDR3 protein. Among some 380,000 distinct CDR3 sequences, roughly 14% were seen once, and the ten largest hold around 21%. The sequenced material came from blood. These receptors originate from a man aged 30-40 years with Graves' hyperthyroidism that later progressed to Graves' ophthalmopathy.

This clonotype occurred once. This chain links TRBV4-1 with TRBJ2-3; 9 nucleotides match TRBD1. Trimming took 4 bases from V and 0 from J; bases not matched to a gene: 5. The CDR3 contains 16 residues. Germline lookup yields CDR1 MGHRA and CDR2 YSYEKL. CDR3 amino acids: CASSRGQGPSTDTQYF. CDR3 DNA: TGCGCCAGCAGCCGGGGACAGGGACCTAGCACAGATACGCAGTATTTT.

The table lists this clonotype with many counts. V and J are TRBV20-1 and TRBJ2-1, with a weak D call TRBD2 (5 bases). Germline-derived CDR1 and CDR2 are DFQATT and SNEGSKA (reference sequence). The CDR3 spans 14 residues. Trimming cost V 0 bases and J 3 bases, with 9 bases left between them. For the CDR3, the DNA is TGCAGTGCTAGAGATTGGAGGAACTACAATGAGCAGTTCTTC. Protein product: CSARDWRNYNEQFF.

This clonotype was recorded a few times. The chain combines TRBV5-1 with TRBJ2-3; D may be TRBD2 (7 bases). The V end was cut by 0 bases, the J end by 3 bases, with 11 bases between. CDR3 size: 15 residues. Looked up from germline, CDR1 is SGHRS and CDR2 is YFSETQ. The CDR3 DNA sequence: TGCGCCAGCAGCTTGGAGGGGGGGGCTACAGATACGCAGTATTTT. This translates into CASSLEGGATDTQYF.

Concerning this clonotype: A much larger clone differs by one base, so this may be a read error. V and J are TRBV7-9 and TRBJ2-7; TRBD1 aligns across 8 bases. The V segment lost 10 bases and the J segment 4 bases; nucleotides outside the gene matches: 12. The CDR3 spans 14 residues. From germline, CDR1 is SEHNR and CDR2 FQNEAQ (reference sequence). CDR3 bases: TGTGCCAACACCCCGGACAGGGTTGTGTACGAGCAGTACTTC. It yields the protein CANTPDRVVYEQYF.

The V gene is TRBV6-5, the J gene TRBJ1-1; D is perhaps TRBD1 (5 bases). V was pared by 0 bases and J by 5 bases, with 13 bases between. This CDR3 region has 15 residues. Per the germline V gene, CDR1 is MNHEY and CDR2 is SVGAGI. The CDR3 loop is CASSYSNGAGTEAFF. The CDR3 DNA sequence: TGTGCCAGCAGTTACTCGAACGGGGCGGGTACTGAAGCTTTCTTT.

In this sample, this clonotype turned up a few times. The chain combines TRBV3-1 with TRBJ1-2; maybe TRBD1 (6 bases). Trimming took off 5 bases at V and 7 bases at J, with 20 bases between the two ends. The CDR3 has 15 amino acids. The germline gives CDR1 LGHDT, CDR2 YNNKEL (reference sequence). CDR3 sequence (DNA): TGTGCCAGCAGCTCCCGCGGAAGGGGGTTGAGTGGCTACACCTTC. It specifies CASSSRGRGLSGYTF.

The CDR3 DNA reads as TGTGCCTGGGCCGAGTCAGCACAAGAGACCCAGTACTTC. Its translation: CAWAESAQETQYF. This chain joins TRBV30 and TRBJ2-5; no definite D call. In germline, CDR1 is GTSNPN, CDR2 SVGIG (reference sequence). Trimming took 5 bases from V and 2 from J, leaving 12 bases between them. This CDR3 contains 13 residues.

At least ten counts were recorded for this clonotype. The chain uses TRBV7-2 and TRBJ2-3; 14 nucleotides line up with TRBD2. CDR1 SGHTA and CDR2 FQGNSA come from the germline V gene. CDR3 length equals 17 residues. J was trimmed by 2 bases and V by 5 bases; bases with no gene match: 6. CDR3 DNA sequence: TGTGCCAGCAGCCGACTAGCGGGGGGGTCCCACACAGATACGCAGTATTTT. This encodes CASSRLAGGSHTDTQYF.

At least ten counts were recorded for this clonotype. The rearrangement joins TRBV2 to TRBJ2-7, with D tentatively TRBD1 or TRBD2 (6 bases each). The CDR3 loop spans 13 amino acids. Per germline, CDR1 SNHLY and CDR2 FYNNEI. V lost 7 bases, J lost 0 bases, and 10 bases lay in between. CDR3 in DNA: TGTGCCAGCAAAGGGGGGAACTCCTACGAGCAGTACTTC. Protein product: CASKGGNSYEQYF.

In its sample, this clonotype was seen a few times. The rearrangement links TRBV20-1 to TRBJ1-2; unclear D gene. The CDR3 consists of 12 residues. Germline V CDR1 and CDR2: DFQATT, SNEGSKA (reference sequence). V dropped 6 bases and J dropped 3 bases, with 11 bases sitting between them. In DNA, the CDR3 is TGCAGTGCCCGAGTCAGATACTATGGCTACACCTTC. This codes for CSARVRYYGYTF.

V usage is TRBV6-2 or TRBV6-3 and J usage is TRBJ2-7, with 7 nucleotides matching TRBD1. The CDR3 loop spans 12 amino acids. Losses at the gene ends were 11 bases for V and 3 bases for J; bases not matched to a gene: 7. CDR1 and CDR2 from the germline V gene are MNHEY and SVGEGT. In DNA, the CDR3 is TGTGCCGTGAAGGGACAGTTCTACGAGCAGTACTTC. Translation gives CAVKGQFYEQYF.

This clonotype occurred many times. The chain is built from TRBV6-2 or TRBV6-3 and TRBJ2-2, with TRBD2 matching over 11 bases. V dropped 2 bases and J dropped 6; count of bases not matched to a gene: 11. Germline assignment: CDR1 MNHEY and CDR2 SVGEGT. CDR3 length equals 18 residues. CDR3 coding DNA: TGTGCCAGCAGTTACCCTGAACTAGCGGGGGCCTGGGCCGGGGAGCTGTTTTTT. It yields the protein CASSYPELAGAWAGELFF.

This clonotype was seen only a few times. The rearrangement joins TRBV5-5 to TRBJ2-1; no firm D call. The CDR3 length is 13 residues. The ends were cut back, 1 base at V and 7 bases at J, with 9 bases in the middle. Germline V lookup: CDR1 SGHKS, CDR2 YYEKEE (reference sequence). The CDR3: CASSLLGRNEQFF. As DNA, the CDR3 is TGTGCCAGCAGCTTGCTGGGTAGAAATGAGCAGTTCTTC.

This clonotype was counted ten times or more. The V call is TRBV18, the J call TRBJ2-7; D unresolved. Germline V gene lookup returns CDR1 KGHSH and CDR2 LQKENI. V dropped 1 base and J dropped 3 bases, with 7 bases sitting between them. The CDR3 runs 13 residues. The CDR3 bases are TGTGCCAGCTCACCACGACACTTCTACGAGCAGTACTTC. Its protein is CASSPRHFYEQYF.

This clonotype has at least ten counts. CDR3 protein: CASQTQHGLRGDTQYF. CDR3 nucleotide sequence: TGTGCCAGCCAAACCCAGCATGGATTAAGAGGAGATACGCAGTATTTT. The chain carries TRBV7-2 and TRBJ2-3; no firm D call. Germline V gene data show CDR1 as SGHTA and CDR2 as FQGNSA. This CDR3 is built from 16 residues. Trimming took 8 bases from V and 5 from J, leaving 23 bases between them.

The chain links TRBV5-4 to TRBJ2-7; 11 nucleotides align to TRBD2. The CDR3 has 18 amino acids. The germline gives CDR1 SGHNT, CDR2 YYREEE (reference sequence). Unmatched junction bases numbered 15, after V lost 4 bases and J lost 3 bases. The chain's CDR3 is CASSLISGGGFTRYEQYF. DNA for the CDR3: TGTGCCAGCAGCCTTATTAGCGGGGGGGGGTTTACGCGCTACGAGCAGTACTTC.

This clonotype was seen repeatedly, ten times or more. V is TRBV19 and J is TRBJ2-3; 8 nucleotides line up with TRBD1. V lost 7 bases to trimming and J lost 3 bases; unmatched junction nucleotides: 15. This CDR3 contains 17 residues. Germline V gene lookup returns CDR1 LNHDA and CDR2 SQIVND (reference sequence). The CDR3 reads CASKASLPHRGTDTQYF. The CDR3 DNA sequence: TGTGCCAGTAAGGCGTCTCTCCCTCACAGGGGGACAGATACGCAGTATTTT.

This clonotype has ten or more counts. V usage is TRBV15 and J usage is TRBJ1-5; perhaps TRBD1 as D (5 bases). The V gene lost 4 bases and the J gene lost 5 bases, with 9 bases spanning the gap. CDR1 and CDR2 (germline): LNHNV, YYDKDF (reference sequence). The CDR3 consists of 13 residues. Here the CDR3 DNA reads TGTGCCACCAGCAACTCAGGGTATCAGCCCCAGCATTTT. This codes for CATSNSGYQPQHF.

Note on this clonotype: This may be a read error, as it is one base from a much larger clone. This CDR3 fails to terminate in the conserved phenylalanine or tryptophan, so it likely reflects a read error. This chain links TRBV12-3 or TRBV12-4 with TRBJ1-2; D remains unclear. V lost 3 bases and J lost 4, with 6 bases in between. The CDR3 sequence is 12 residues long. The CDR3 coding sequence is TGTGCCAGCAGTTTTGCGGCCTATGGCTACACCCTC. Translating it yields CASSFAAYGYTL.

The sample holds many counts of this clonotype. The chain recombines TRBV7-9 with TRBJ2-7; 8 nucleotides match TRBD1. Germline values: CDR1 SEHNR, CDR2 FQNEAQ (reference sequence). The CDR3 totals 15 residues. V lost 5 bases, J lost 4 bases, and 10 bases stayed unmatched. The CDR3 sequence: CASSETGTGTYEQYF. CDR3 bases: TGTGCCAGCAGCGAGACCGGGACAGGAACTTACGAGCAGTACTTC. The entire variable domain, with the rest obtained from reference TRBV7-9 and TRBJ2-7, is as follows: DTGVSQNPRHKITKRGQNVTFRCDPISEHNRLYWYRQTLGQGPEFLTYFQNEAQLEKSRLLSDRFSAERPKGSFSTLEIQRTEQGDSAMYLCASSETGTGTYEQYFGPGTRLTVT.

The chain recombines TRBV10-3 with TRBJ2-2; D not certain. V gave up 5 bases and J gave up 3 bases, with 10 bases separating them. There are 14 residues in the CDR3. Germline values: CDR1 ENHRY, CDR2 SYGVKD. This CDR3 reads CAISLLGDTGELFF. CDR3 coding DNA: TGTGCCATCAGTCTTCTTGGGGACACCGGGGAGCTGTTTTTT.

The chain joins TRBV29-1 to TRBJ2-7; D is unclear. Germline V gene data show CDR1 as SQVTM and CDR2 as ANQGSEA. CDR3 length equals 10 residues. The V end lost 2 bases, the J end lost 5 bases, and 4 bases lay between the germline ends. The CDR3 sequence: CSVEYDEQYF. CDR3 bases: TGCAGCGTTGAATATGACGAGCAGTACTTC.

In this sample, this clonotype turned up many times. The chain employs TRBV5-1 and TRBJ1-4; 9 bases agree with TRBD1. The germline gives CDR1 SGHRS, CDR2 YFSETQ. This CDR3 is built from 14 residues. V lost 7 bases and J lost 7; bases outside the gene matches: 8. CDR3: CASAAQGAREKLFF. The CDR3 region has the DNA TGCGCCAGCGCCGCACAGGGGGCGCGTGAAAAACTGTTTTTT.

This sequence joins TRBV5-6 and TRBJ2-1; 9 bases map to TRBD2. This CDR3 has 15 residues. CDR1 is SGHDT and CDR2 is YYEEEE in the germline V gene. V dropped 0 bases and J dropped 4; count of bases not matched to a gene: 2. The CDR3 nucleotides are TGTGCCAGCAGCTTGGAGAGCGGGGGGTACAATGAGCAGTTCTTC. This encodes CASSLESGGYNEQFF.

The chain uses TRBV20-1 and TRBJ1-6; unclear D gene. Between the trimmed V and J ends, which lost 2 bases and 5 bases, there was a span of 10 bases. The CDR3 length is 14 residues. The germline CDR1 and CDR2 sequences are DFQATT and SNEGSKA (reference sequence). This CDR3 reads CSARPGYHNSPLHF. As DNA, the CDR3 is TGCAGTGCTAGACCCGGGTATCATAATTCACCCCTCCACTTT.

The V gene is TRBV20-1, the J gene TRBJ2-7; D not resolved. Trimming removed 2 bases from V and 2 bases from J, with 13 bases in between. CDR1 is DFQATT, CDR2 SNEGSKA, per germline (reference sequence). The CDR3 covers 14 residues. The CDR3 is CSARSTTYAYEQYF. CDR3 DNA sequence: TGCAGTGCTAGAAGTACGACATACGCCTACGAGCAGTACTTC.

This clonotype was picked up many times. The chain uses TRBV12-3 or TRBV12-4 and TRBJ2-3; tentatively, D is TRBD2 (7 bases). With 3 bases removed from V and 4 bases from J, the gap between germline ends came to 11 bases. This CDR3 is 14 amino acids long. CDR3 loop: CASSFRGAPDTQYF. CDR3 in DNA: TGTGCCAGCAGTTTTCGGGGGGCCCCAGATACGCAGTATTTT.

This clonotype appeared many times. The chain joins TRBV30 to TRBJ1-1; no firm D call. The V gene lost 3 bases and the J gene lost 7 bases, with 9 bases spanning the gap. The CDR3 covers 11 residues. CDR1 and CDR2 (germline): GTSNPN, SVGIG (reference sequence). This chain's CDR3 is CAWRKNGEAFF. CDR3 sequence (DNA): TGTGCCTGGAGGAAAAACGGTGAAGCTTTCTTT.

This clonotype was found a few times. The CDR3 sequence is CASRGTGDYNEQFF. The CDR3 DNA reads as TGTGCCAGCAGAGGGACAGGTGACTACAATGAGCAGTTCTTC. V and J are TRBV28 and TRBJ2-1; 8 bases fit TRBD1. Germline-derived CDR1 and CDR2 are MDHEN and SYDVKM. J gave up 3 bases and V 6 bases, and 4 bases lay outside the gene matches. This CDR3 has 14 residues.